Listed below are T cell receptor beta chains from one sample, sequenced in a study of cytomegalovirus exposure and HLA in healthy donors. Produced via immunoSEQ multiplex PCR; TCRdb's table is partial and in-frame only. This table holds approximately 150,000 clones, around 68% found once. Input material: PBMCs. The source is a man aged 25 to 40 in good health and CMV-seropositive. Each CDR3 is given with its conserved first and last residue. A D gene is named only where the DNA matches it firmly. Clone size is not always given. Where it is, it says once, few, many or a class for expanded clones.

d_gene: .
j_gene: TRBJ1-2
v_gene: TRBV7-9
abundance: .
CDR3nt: TGTGCCAGCAGCTTATCAGGGTTGGATGGCTACACCTTC
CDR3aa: CASSLSGLDGYTF

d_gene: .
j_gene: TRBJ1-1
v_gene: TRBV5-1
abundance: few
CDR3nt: TGCGCCAGCAGCTTAGGCGCAGGGACTGAAGCTTTCTTT
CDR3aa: CASSLGAGTEAFF

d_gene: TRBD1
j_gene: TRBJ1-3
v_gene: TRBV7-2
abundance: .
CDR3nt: TGTGCCAGCAGCTTAACCTTTGGGACAGTTGGAAACACCATATATTTT
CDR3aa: CASSLTFGTVGNTIYF

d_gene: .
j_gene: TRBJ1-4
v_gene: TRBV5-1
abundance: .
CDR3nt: TGCGCCAGCAGCTTTGCAGCAACTAATGAAAAACTGTTTTTT
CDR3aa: CASSFAATNEKLFF

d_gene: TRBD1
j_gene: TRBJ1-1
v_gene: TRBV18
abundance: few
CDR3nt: TGTGCCAGCTCACCCCCGGGACAGCTGAACACTGAAGCTTTCTTT
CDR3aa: CASSPPGQLNTEAFF

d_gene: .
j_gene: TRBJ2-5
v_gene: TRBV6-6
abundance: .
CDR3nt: TGTGCCAGCAGTTACCCGACAGGGCCTGGAAGGGGGGAGCAGTACTTC
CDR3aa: CASSYPTGPGRGEQYF

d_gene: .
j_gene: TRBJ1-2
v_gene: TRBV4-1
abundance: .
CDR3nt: TGCGCCAGCAGCCGAGGGACATTCTCCCCCGGCTACACCTTC
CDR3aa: CASSRGTFSPGYTF

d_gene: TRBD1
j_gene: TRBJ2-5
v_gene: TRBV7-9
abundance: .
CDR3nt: TGTGCCAGCAGCTTAAGCGGGACAGGGCTTGAGGAGACCCAGTACTTC
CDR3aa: CASSLSGTGLEETQYF

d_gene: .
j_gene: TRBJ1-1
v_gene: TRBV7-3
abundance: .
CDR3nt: TGTGCCAGCAGCTTACAGGCGCACCAGAACACTGAAGCTTTCTTT
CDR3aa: CASSLQAHQNTEAFF

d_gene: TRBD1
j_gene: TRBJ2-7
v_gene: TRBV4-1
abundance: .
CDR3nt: TGCGCCAGCAGCCAAACCCAACCGGGACAGGGCATTCTGCACTCCTACGAGCAGCACTTC
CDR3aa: CASSQTQPGQGILHSYEQHF

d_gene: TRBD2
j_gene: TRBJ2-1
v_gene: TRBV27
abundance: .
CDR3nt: TGTGCCAGCAGTACTAGCGGGGATAAATCCTACAATGAGCAGTTCTTC
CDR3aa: CASSTSGDKSYNEQFF

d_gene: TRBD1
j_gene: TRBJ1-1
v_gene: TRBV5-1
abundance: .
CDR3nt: TGCGCCAGCAGCCCCACAGGGGGGAACACTGAAGCTTTCTTT
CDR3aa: CASSPTGGNTEAFF

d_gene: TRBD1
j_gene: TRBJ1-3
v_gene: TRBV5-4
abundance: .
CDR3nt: TGTGCCAGCAACGGACAGGGAAGCACTGGAAACACCATATATTTT
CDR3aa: CASNGQGSTGNTIYF

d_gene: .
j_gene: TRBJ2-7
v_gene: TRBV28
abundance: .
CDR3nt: TGTGCCACCAGGTACTACGAGCAGTACTTC
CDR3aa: CATRYYEQYF

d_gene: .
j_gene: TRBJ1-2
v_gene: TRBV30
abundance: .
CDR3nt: TGTGCCTGGAAAGGGGGGGCGGAGTATGGCTACACCTTC
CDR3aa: CAWKGGAEYGYTF

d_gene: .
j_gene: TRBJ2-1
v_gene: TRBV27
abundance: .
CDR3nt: TGTGCCAGCAGCCGGTCTGCAAGCTCCTACAATGAGCAGTTCTTC
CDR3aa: CASSRSASSYNEQFF

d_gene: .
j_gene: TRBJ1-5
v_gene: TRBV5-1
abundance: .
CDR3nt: TGCGCCAGCAGCCGCGGGGGGAGCAATCAGCCCCAGCATTTT
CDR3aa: CASSRGGSNQPQHF

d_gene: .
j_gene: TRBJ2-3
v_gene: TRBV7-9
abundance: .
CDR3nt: TGTGCCAGCAGCTATAGCATTGGGGATACGCAGTATTTT
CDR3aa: CASSYSIGDTQYF

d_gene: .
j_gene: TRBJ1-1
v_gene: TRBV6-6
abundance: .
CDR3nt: TGTGCCAGCAGTTACTCGGGTAGCAACACTGAAGCTTTCTTT
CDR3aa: CASSYSGSNTEAFF

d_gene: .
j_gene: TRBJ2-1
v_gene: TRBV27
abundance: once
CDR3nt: TGTGCCACCCTCTCTGGCGAGACAGATGAGCAGTTCTTC
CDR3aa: CATLSGETDEQFF

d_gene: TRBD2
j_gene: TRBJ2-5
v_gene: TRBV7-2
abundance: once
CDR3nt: TGTGCCAGCAGCCGAAGGAGTAGCGGGAGGTCGGGACAAGAGACCCAGTACTTC
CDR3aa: CASSRRSSGRSGQETQYF

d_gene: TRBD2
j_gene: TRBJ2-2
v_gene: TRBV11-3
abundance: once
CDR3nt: TGTGCCAGCAGCCGCGGGACTAGCGGGTCCACCGGGGAGCTGTTTTTT
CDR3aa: CASSRGTSGSTGELFF

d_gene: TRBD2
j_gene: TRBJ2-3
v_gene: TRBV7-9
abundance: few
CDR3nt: TGTGCCAGCCTCGCTCCGGGACTAGCGGGAACAGATACGCAGTATTTT
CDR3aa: CASLAPGLAGTDTQYF

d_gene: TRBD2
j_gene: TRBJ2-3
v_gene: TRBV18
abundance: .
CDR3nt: TGTGCCAGCTCACCAGGGACTAGCGGGAGGTACGATACGCAGTATTTT
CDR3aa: CASSPGTSGRYDTQYF

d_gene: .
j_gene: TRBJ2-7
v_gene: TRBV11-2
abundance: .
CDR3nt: TGTGCCAGCAGCTTACGACTAGACTACTCCGAGCAGTACTTC
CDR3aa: CASSLRLDYSEQYF

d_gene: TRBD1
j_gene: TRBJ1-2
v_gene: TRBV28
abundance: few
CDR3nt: TGTGCCAGCAGTTTAATAACAGGGGACTATGGCTACACCTTC
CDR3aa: CASSLITGDYGYTF

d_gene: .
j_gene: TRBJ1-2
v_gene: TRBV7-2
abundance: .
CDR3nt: TGTGCCAGCAGCCCCTACGATGGCGGCTTCTGGGGCTACACCTTC
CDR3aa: CASSPYDGGFWGYTF

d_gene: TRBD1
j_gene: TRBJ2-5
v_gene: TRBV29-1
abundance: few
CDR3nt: TGCAGCGTTGACGGACAGGGACAAGAGACCCAGTACTTC
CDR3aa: CSVDGQGQETQYF

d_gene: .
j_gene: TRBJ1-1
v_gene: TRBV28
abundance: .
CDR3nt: TGTGCCAGCAGCGGACAGAGGGGCACTGAAGCTTTCTTT
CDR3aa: CASSGQRGTEAFF

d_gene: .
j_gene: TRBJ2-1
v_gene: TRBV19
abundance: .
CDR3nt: TGTGCCAGTAGACCGAAACACTACAATGAGCAGTTCTTC
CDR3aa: CASRPKHYNEQFF

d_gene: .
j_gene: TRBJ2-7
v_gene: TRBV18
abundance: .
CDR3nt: TGTGCCAGCTCCCTGTCGGACAGCTACGAGCAGTACTTC
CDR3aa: CASSLSDSYEQYF

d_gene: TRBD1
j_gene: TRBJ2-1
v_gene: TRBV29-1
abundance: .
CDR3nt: TGCAGCGTTGGGGGGACAGGATACAATGAGCAGTTCTTC
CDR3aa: CSVGGTGYNEQFF

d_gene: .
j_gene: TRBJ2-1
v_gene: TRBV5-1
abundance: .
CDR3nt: TGCGCCAGCAGCTCAAACGGAGACAGGCAACAACAGTTCTTC
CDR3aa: CASSSNGDRQQQFF

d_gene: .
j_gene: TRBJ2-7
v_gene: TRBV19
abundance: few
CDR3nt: TGTGCCAGTAGAGACCCGGGGGATACCTACGAGCAGTACTTC
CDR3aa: CASRDPGDTYEQYF

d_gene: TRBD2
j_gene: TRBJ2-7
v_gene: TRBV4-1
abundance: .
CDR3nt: TGCGCCAGCAGCCAAGATCTGGGGAGGGCCTACGAGCAGTACTTC
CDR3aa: CASSQDLGRAYEQYF

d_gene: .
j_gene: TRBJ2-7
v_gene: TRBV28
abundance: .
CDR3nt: TGTGCCAGCAGTTACCCCCTCCAGTCCGAGCAGTACTTC
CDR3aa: CASSYPLQSEQYF

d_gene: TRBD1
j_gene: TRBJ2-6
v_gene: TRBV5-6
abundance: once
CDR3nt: TGTGCCAGCAGCACACCGGGACAGGTTGAAACTGGGGCCAACGTCCTGACTTTC
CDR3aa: CASSTPGQVETGANVLTF

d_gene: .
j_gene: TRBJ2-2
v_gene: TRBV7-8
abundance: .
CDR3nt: TGTGCCAGCAGCTTAAGGAGGTTGGCCGGGGAGCTGTTTTTT
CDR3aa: CASSLRRLAGELFF

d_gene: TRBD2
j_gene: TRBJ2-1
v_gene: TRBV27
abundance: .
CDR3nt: TGTGCCAGCAAGTTAGGGACTAGCATGTTGAATGAGCAGTTCTTC
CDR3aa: CASKLGTSMLNEQFF

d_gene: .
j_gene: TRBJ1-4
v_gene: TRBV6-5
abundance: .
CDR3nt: TGTGCCAGCAGTTACTCACAGGCCGGTGAAAAACTGTTTTTT
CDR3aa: CASSYSQAGEKLFF

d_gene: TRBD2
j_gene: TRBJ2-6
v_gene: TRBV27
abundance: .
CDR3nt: TGTGCCAGCAGTTTATTGGCTGAGGGACTAGCGGTGAGCTCTGGGGCCAACGTCCTGACTTTC
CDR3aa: CASSLLAEGLAVSSGANVLTF

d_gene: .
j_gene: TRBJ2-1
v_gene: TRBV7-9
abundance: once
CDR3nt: TGTGCCAGCCATAGGGGCGACTCCTACAATGAGCAGTTCTTC
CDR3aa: CASHRGDSYNEQFF

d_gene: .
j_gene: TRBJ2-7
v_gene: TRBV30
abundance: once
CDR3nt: TGTGCCTGGAGACGGCAGGGGAGCTACGAGCAGTACTTC
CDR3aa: CAWRRQGSYEQYF

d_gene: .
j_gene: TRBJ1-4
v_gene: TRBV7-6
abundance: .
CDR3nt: TGTGCCAGCAGCTTGGGGTTACAGGAAATTTCAACTAATGAAAAACTGTTTTTT
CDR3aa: CASSLGLQEISTNEKLFF

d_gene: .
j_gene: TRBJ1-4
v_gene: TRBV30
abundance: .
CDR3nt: TGTGCCTGGGCACAATTTAATGAAAAACTGTTTTTT
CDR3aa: CAWAQFNEKLFF

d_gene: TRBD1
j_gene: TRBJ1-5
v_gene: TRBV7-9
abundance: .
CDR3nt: TGTGCCAGCAGCTTAGGGACAGGGCTTCAGCCCCAGCATTTT
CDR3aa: CASSLGTGLQPQHF

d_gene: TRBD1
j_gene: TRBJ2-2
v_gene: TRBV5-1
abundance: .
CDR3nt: TGCGCCAGCAGCTATACAGGGGGCGATACCGCCGGGGAGCTGTTTTTT
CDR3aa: CASSYTGGDTAGELFF

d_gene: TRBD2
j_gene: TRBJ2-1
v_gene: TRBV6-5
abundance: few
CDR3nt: TGTGCCAGCAGTTCTAAGGCCTTGACTAGCGAGCATGAGCAGTTCTTC
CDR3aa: CASSSKALTSEHEQFF

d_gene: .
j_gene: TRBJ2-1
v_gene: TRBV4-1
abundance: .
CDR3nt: TGCGCCAGCAGCCGAACTAGCCCTTTGGGGCATGAGCAGTTCTTC
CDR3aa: CASSRTSPLGHEQFF

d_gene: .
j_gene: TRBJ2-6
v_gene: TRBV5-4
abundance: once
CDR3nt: TGTGCCAGCAGCGCGGACTGGGGTCGGGCCAACGTCCTGACTTTC
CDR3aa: CASSADWGRANVLTF

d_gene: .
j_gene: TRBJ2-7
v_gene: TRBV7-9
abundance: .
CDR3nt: TGTTCCAGCAGCTCATCAGGGGCCCCTTTACCCTACGAGCAGTACTTC
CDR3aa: CSSSSSGAPLPYEQYF

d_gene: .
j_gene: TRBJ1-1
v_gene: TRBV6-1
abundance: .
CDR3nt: TGTGCCAGCAGTGAAGAACCGCGGGCTGAAGCTTTCTTT
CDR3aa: CASSEEPRAEAFF

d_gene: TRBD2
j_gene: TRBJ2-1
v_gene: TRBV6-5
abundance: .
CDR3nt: TGTGCCAGCAGTTACTCGGGAGCGGGAGGGCCCAATGAGCAGTTCTTC
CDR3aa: CASSYSGAGGPNEQFF

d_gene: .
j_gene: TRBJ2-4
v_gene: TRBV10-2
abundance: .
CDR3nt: TGCGCCAGCAGCTCCTTTAACATTCAGTACTTC
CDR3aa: CASSSFNIQYF

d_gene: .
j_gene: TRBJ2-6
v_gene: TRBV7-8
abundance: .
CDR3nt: TGTGCCAGCAGCTACCGGGACATCCGACTTTTCGGGGCCAACGTCCTGACTTTC
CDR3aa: CASSYRDIRLFGANVLTF